The 23 T cell receptor beta chains below come from one sample, sequenced in a study of blood T cell repertoires in COVID-19 (dated by TCRdb to 2018 to 2020). The library was built by means of the immunoSEQ multiplex PCR assay. Held by TCRdb, this immuneACCESS table contains in-frame sequences only and omits some clones. Under half of the omission traces to an unresolved V gene where checked; the cause of the rest is unknown. The sample table lists around 270,000 clones, around nine tenths of them with a count of one. Around a tenth of the sample is held by the ten biggest clonotypes. The source material was peripheral blood. The receptors were sampled from a man aged 40-49 years who had recovered from COVID-19.

The chain combines TRBV15 with TRBJ2-3; D might be TRBD2 (6 bases). V lost 1 base and J lost 2, with 19 bases in between. The germline CDR1 and CDR2 sequences are LNHNV and YYDKDF (reference sequence). The CDR3 runs 18 residues. The CDR3 protein is CATSRGRLGGRDTDTQYF. The CDR3 coding sequence is TGTGCCACCAGCAGAGGCAGACTGGGGGGTCGGGACACAGATACGCAGTATTTT.

The chain recombines TRBV10-3 with TRBJ2-2, with D uncertain. V lost 10 bases and J lost 1, with 16 bases in between. The CDR3 runs to 15 residues. Germline CDR1 is ENHRY and CDR2 is SYGVKD. CDR3 DNA: TGTGCCACCGCCTCCGCGGAGTTGAACACCGGGGAGCTGTTTTTT. Protein product: CATASAELNTGELFF.

V usage is TRBV2 and J usage is TRBJ1-1, with a possible D match to TRBD1 (5 bases). V shed 3 bases and J shed 3 bases, with 8 bases lying between them. The CDR3 runs to 13 residues. Germline V CDR1 and CDR2: SNHLY, FYNNEI. The CDR3 reads CASSERGDTEAFF. CDR3 coding DNA: TGTGCCAGCAGTGAGCGGGGGGACACTGAAGCTTTCTTT.

This chain connects TRBV5-8 to TRBJ1-1; D remains unclear. Trimming cost V 1 base and J 0 bases, with 13 bases left between them. Germline V gives CDR1 SGHTS, CDR2 YDEGEE. The CDR3 has 16 residues. CDR3 in amino acids: CASSLYPNPVNTEAFF. The CDR3 DNA sequence: TGTGCCAGCAGCTTGTATCCAAACCCGGTGAACACTGAAGCTTTCTTT.

This rearrangement joins TRBV9 to TRBJ2-3; D may be TRBD2 (7 bases). The CDR3 is 14 amino acids. Germline CDR1 SGDLS, CDR2 YYNGEE. V was shortened by 3 bases and J by 2 bases, with 10 bases between the two germline ends. CDR3 protein: CASSGGGSTDTQYF. CDR3 bases: TGTGCCAGCAGCGGCGGGGGCTCCACAGATACGCAGTATTTT. The full variable domain, with the rest looked up from reference TRBV9 and TRBJ2-3, is DSGVTQTPKHLITATGQRVTLRCSPRSGDLSVYWYQQSLDQGLQFLIQYYNGEERAKGNILERFSAQQFPDLHSELNLSSLELGDSALYFCASSGGGSTDTQYFGPGTRLTVL.

The chain combines TRBV2 with TRBJ2-7; tentative D call: TRBD2 (6 bases). The CDR3 spans 16 residues. The V and J ends lost 6 bases and 2 bases respectively, with 20 bases between them. Per germline, CDR1 SNHLY and CDR2 FYNNEI. The CDR3 is CASSDTTRMDPYEQYF. In DNA form, the CDR3 reads TGTGCCAGCAGCGATACGACTAGGATGGACCCCTACGAGCAGTACTTC.

This rearrangement joins TRBV4-3 to TRBJ2-3, with D possibly being TRBD2 (6 bases). This CDR3 has 14 residues. V was pared by 8 bases and J by 6 bases, with 18 bases between. Germline values: CDR1 LGHNA, CDR2 YSLEER. The CDR3 DNA follows: TGCGCCAGCTCCCTCACGGCGGGAACGGATACGCAGTATTTT. Its protein product is CASSLTAGTDTQYF.

This clone was counted a few times. CDR3 protein: CSVSGLAGGESSYEQYF. DNA of the CDR3: TGCAGCGTTTCTGGACTAGCGGGGGGGGAGAGCTCCTACGAGCAGTACTTC. The chain has TRBV29-1 and TRBJ2-7; 15 bases agree with TRBD2. Per the germline V gene, CDR1 is SQVTM and CDR2 is ANQGSEA. The CDR3 runs to 17 residues. The trim removed 5 bases at V and 0 bases at J, leaving 8 bases unmatched.

The chain couples TRBV5-6 to TRBJ2-7; D gene unclear. Between the trimmed V and J ends, which lost 4 bases and 0 bases, there was a span of 11 bases. The CDR3 is 14 amino acids. Germline CDR1 reads SGHDT; CDR2 reads YYEEEE. CDR3: CASSEILSSYEQYF. Here the CDR3 DNA reads TGTGCCAGCAGCGAGATCCTAAGCTCCTACGAGCAGTACTTC.

The V call is TRBV7-2, the J call TRBJ2-7; 13 bases line up with TRBD2. Germline-derived CDR1 and CDR2 are SGHTA and FQGNSA. CDR3 length equals 16 residues. V dropped 5 bases and J dropped 6; count of bases not matched to a gene: 10. The DNA for the CDR3 is TGTGCCAGCAGCCCTGGGACTAGCGGGGCGATAACCGAGCAGTACTTC. This encodes CASSPGTSGAITEQYF. Filled out from reference TRBV7-2 and TRBJ2-7, the complete variable domain reads GAGVSQSPSNKVTEKGKDVELRCDPISGHTALYWYRQSLGQGLEFLIYFQGNSAPDKSGLPSDRFSAERTGGSVSTLTIQRTQQEDSAVYLCASSPGTSGAITEQYFGPGTRLTVT.

This chain links TRBV2 with TRBJ2-7; 9 bases align to TRBD2. The CDR3 spans 16 residues. CDR1 is SNHLY, CDR2 FYNNEI, per germline. The ends lost 3 bases at V and 1 base at J; junction bases unmatched: 7. The CDR3 DNA follows: TGTGCCAGCAGTGACCCCGGGACTAGCCTATCCTACGAGCAGTACTTC. It translates to CASSDPGTSLSYEQYF.

The chain employs TRBV5-4 and TRBJ2-1; TRBD2 matches at 8 bases. J was trimmed by 5 bases and V by 8 bases; bases with no gene match: 6. The CDR3 covers 13 residues. The V gene's germline CDR1 is SGHNT and CDR2 YYREEE (reference sequence). CDR3 sequence reads: CASTGGSHNEQFF. The DNA of the CDR3 is TGTGCCAGTACGGGGGGGAGCCACAATGAGCAGTTCTTC.

The chain joins TRBV6-5 to TRBJ2-5, with a tentative D call TRBD2 (6 bases). The CDR3 spans 13 residues. Germline assignment: CDR1 MNHEY and CDR2 SVGAGI. V was shortened by 8 bases and J by 2 bases, with 12 bases between the two germline ends. CDR3 DNA sequence: TGTGCCAGCGGTATGGGGGGACAAGAGACCCAGTACTTC. Residues: CASGMGGQETQYF.

The chain employs TRBV3-1 (or the pseudogene TRBV3-2) and TRBJ2-5; 11 bases line up with TRBD2. The CDR3 is 14 amino acids. Trimming removed 5 bases from V and 2 bases from J; junction bases left unmatched: 1. Looked up from germline, CDR1 is LGHDT and CDR2 is YNNKEL (reference sequence). CDR3 sequence reads: CASSLAGGQETQYF. CDR3 DNA sequence: TGTGCCAGCAGCTTAGCGGGGGGGCAAGAGACCCAGTACTTC.

The V gene is TRBV7-2, the J gene TRBJ2-1, with 7 nucleotides matching TRBD1. Trimming removed 6 bases from V and 4 bases from J; junction bases left unmatched: 12. The germline CDR1 and CDR2 sequences are SGHTA and FQGNSA. The CDR3 sequence is 16 residues long. Here the CDR3 reads CASSRSRQGQYNEQFF. The CDR3 DNA follows: TGTGCCAGCAGTCGGTCTCGACAGGGACAATACAATGAGCAGTTCTTC. Based on the CDR3 plus reference TRBV7-2 and TRBJ2-1, the full variable domain is GAGVSQSPSNKVTEKGKDVELRCDPISGHTALYWYRQSLGQGLEFLIYFQGNSAPDKSGLPSDRFSAERTGGSVSTLTIQRTQQEDSAVYLCASSRSRQGQYNEQFFGPGTRLTVL.

V is TRBV3-1 (or the pseudogene TRBV3-2) and J is TRBJ2-3; 7 bases line up with TRBD1. The V segment lost 3 bases and the J segment 5 bases; nucleotides outside the gene matches: 11. From germline, CDR1 is LGHDT and CDR2 YNNKEL (reference sequence). The CDR3 totals 16 residues. The CDR3 DNA is TGTGCCAGCAGCCAGGAACCGGGACAGAAGGGAGATACGCAGTATTTT. Amino acid sequence: CASSQEPGQKGDTQYF.

This clone was counted between two and nine times. The chain employs TRBV7-8 and TRBJ2-7, with D perhaps TRBD2 (7 bases). V shed 4 bases and J shed 5 bases, with 18 bases lying between them. The germline V gene encodes CDR1 SGHVS and CDR2 FQNEAQ. The CDR3 length is 15 residues. CDR3 residues: CASSWTTRGAHEQYF. As DNA, the CDR3 is TGTGCCAGCAGCTGGACGACACGGGGGGCCCACGAGCAGTACTTC.

This sequence joins TRBV24-1 and TRBJ2-7; D gene unclear. Trimming took 6 bases from V and 0 from J, leaving 14 bases between them. Germline CDR1 KGHDR, CDR2 SFDVKD. This CDR3 has 15 amino acids. CDR3 residues: CATSCGIPTSYEQYF. The CDR3 DNA sequence: TGTGCCACCAGTTGCGGAATTCCAACCTCCTACGAGCAGTACTTC.

With respect to this clone: One end of the junction varies from germline; a read error may be responsible. The V call is TRBV13, the J call TRBJ1-5; unclear D gene. Germline V CDR1 and CDR2: PRHDT, FYEKMQ (reference sequence). This CDR3 has 13 amino acids. The CDR3 DNA sequence: TGTGCCAGCAGCTTAGGCCGAAGCGGTGATTATGATTTT. The encoded protein is CASSLGRSGDYDF.

This clone was seen only once. The V and J genes are TRBV5-1 and TRBJ2-7; 10 bases line up with TRBD2. The CDR3 loop spans 14 amino acids. V lost 4 bases, J lost 7 bases, and 8 bases stayed unmatched. The germline V gene has CDR1 SGHRS and CDR2 YFSETQ. CDR3 protein: CASSTGLAWGEQYF. The CDR3 DNA reads TGCGCCAGCAGCACGGGACTAGCGTGGGGGGAGCAGTACTTC.

The gene calls are TRBV3-1 (or the pseudogene TRBV3-2) and TRBJ2-3; a weak D match, TRBD2 (5 bases). The V end lost 0 bases, the J end lost 14 bases, and 18 bases lay between the germline ends. Germline-derived CDR1 and CDR2 are LGHDT and YNNKEL (reference sequence). The CDR3 loop spans 14 amino acids. DNA for the CDR3: TGTGCCAGCAGCCAAGAAACCCCGACGTTAGCGTTGTATTTT. It encodes CASSQETPTLALYF.

This rearrangement joins TRBV7-7 to TRBJ2-7; TRBD2 matches 10 bases. Germline values: CDR1 SSHAT, CDR2 FNYEAQ (reference sequence). The J segment lost 5 bases and the V segment lost 3 bases, leaving 7 bases of the junction unmatched. The CDR3 extends over 15 amino acids. The CDR3 protein is CASSLNSGGDHEQYF. CDR3 bases: TGTGCCAGCAGCTTGAACAGCGGGGGGGACCACGAGCAGTACTTC.

This sequence joins TRBV7-2 and TRBJ2-1; 10 bases agree with TRBD2. The CDR3 length is 14 residues. Trimming removed 11 bases from V and 9 bases from J; junction bases left unmatched: 13. Germline V gene data show CDR1 as SGHTA and CDR2 as FQGNSA. CDR3: CAAGLAGGAGEQFF. The CDR3 bases are TGTGCCGCCGGCTTAGCGGGAGGAGCGGGTGAGCAGTTCTTC.